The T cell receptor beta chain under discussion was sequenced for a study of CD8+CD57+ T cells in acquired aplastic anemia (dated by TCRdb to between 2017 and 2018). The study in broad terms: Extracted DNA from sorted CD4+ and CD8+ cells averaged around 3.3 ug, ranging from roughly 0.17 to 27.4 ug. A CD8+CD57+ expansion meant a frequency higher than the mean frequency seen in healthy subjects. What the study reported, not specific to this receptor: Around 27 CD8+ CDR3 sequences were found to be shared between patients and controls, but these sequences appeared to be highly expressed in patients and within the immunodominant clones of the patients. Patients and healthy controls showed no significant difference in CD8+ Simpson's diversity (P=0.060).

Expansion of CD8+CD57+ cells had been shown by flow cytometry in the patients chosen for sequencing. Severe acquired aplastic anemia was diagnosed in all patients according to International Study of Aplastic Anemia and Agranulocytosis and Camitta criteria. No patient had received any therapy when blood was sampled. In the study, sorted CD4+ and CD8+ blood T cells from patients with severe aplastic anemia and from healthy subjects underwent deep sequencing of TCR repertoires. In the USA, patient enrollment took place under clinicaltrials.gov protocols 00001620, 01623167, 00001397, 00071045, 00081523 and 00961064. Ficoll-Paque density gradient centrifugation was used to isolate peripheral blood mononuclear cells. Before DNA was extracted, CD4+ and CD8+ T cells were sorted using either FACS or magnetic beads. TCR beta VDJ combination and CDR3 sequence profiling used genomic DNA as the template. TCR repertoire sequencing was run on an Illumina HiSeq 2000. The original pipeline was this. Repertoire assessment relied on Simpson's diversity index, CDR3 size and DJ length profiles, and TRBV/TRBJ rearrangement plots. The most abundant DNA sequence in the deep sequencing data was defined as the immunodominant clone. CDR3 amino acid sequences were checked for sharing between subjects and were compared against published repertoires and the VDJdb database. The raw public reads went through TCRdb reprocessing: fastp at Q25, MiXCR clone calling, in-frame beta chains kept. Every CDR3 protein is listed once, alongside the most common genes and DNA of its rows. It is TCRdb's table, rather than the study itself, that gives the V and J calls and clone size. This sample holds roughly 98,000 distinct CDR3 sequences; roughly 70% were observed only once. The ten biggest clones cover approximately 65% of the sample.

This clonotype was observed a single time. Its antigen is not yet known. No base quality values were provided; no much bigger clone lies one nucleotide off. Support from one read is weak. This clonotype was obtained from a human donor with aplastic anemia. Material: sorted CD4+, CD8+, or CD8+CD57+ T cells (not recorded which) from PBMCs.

The bases are TGTGCCAGCAGCTTGGACAGGGACTATGGCTACACCTTC. Its translation is CASSLDRDYGYTF. Here the chain combines TRBV7-2 and TRBJ1-2, with TRBD1 matching 8 junction bases. The CDR3 runs 13 amino acids, cysteine and phenylalanine included. Just the 39-base CDR3 DNA is kept, in frame starting at base 1. The germline V gene supplies CDR1 SGHTA and CDR2 FQGNSA. V is trimmed back by 3 bases and J by 3 bases, and the junction contains 0 bases that no gene match accounts for.